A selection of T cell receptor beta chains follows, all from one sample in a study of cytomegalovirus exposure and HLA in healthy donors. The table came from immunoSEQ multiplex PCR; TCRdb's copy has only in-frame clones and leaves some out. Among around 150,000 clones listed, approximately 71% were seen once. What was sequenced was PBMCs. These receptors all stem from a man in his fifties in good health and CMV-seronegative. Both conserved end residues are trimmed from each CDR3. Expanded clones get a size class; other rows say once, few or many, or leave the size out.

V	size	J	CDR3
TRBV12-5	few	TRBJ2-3	ASGLADTQY
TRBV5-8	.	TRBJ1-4	ASSSNRGLNEKLF
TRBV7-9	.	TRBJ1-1	ASSPFRPGQGTFTEAF
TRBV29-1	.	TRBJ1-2	SGVLQGPYGYT
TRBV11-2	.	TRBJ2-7	ASSKTGQGNYEQY
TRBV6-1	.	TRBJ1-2	ASSEGQGANYGYT
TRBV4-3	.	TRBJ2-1	ASSQEPLAPSYNEQF
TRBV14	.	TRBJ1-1	ASSPTSYTEAF
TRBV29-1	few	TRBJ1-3	SVAGGSGNTIY
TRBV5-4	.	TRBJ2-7	ASSRDRYEQY
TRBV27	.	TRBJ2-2	ASRGTGNTGELF
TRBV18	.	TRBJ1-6	ASSPPEGEASSYNSPLH
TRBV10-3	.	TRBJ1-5	AISEAGHSNQPQH
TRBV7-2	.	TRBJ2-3	ASSLNSGGSFGTQY
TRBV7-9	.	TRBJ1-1	ASSQQTDRIEAF
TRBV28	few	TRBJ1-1	ASSWGGTDTEAF
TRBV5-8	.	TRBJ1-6	ASSSRGPVNNSPLH
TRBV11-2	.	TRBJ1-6	ASSLDPAGNNSPLH
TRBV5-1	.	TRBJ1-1	ASSRSSGQENTEAF
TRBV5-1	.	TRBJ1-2	ASSLGLNNYGYT
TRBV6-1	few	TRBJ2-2	ASSGQQGFGGELF
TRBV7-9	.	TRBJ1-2	ASSPWGEDYGYT